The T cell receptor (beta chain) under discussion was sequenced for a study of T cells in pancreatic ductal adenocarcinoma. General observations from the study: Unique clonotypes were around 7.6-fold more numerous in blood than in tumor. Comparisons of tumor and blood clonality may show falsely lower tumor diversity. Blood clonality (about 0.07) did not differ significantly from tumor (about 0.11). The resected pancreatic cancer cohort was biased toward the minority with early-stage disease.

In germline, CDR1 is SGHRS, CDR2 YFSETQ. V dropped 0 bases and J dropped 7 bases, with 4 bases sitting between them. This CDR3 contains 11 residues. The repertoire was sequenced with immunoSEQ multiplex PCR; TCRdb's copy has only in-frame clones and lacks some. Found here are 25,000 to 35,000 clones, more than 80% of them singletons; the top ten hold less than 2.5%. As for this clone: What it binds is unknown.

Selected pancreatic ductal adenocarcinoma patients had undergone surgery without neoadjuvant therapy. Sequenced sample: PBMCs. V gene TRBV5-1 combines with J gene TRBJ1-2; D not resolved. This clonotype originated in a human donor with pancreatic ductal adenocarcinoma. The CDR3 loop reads CASSLAGGYTF. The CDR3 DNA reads TGCGCCAGCAGCTTGGCGGGTGGCTACACCTTC.